The source of this T cell receptor beta chain is a study of Tregs in tolerant kidney transplant recipients (dated by TCRdb to about 2019). About the investigation overall: Additional Treg samples were obtained by sorting recipient CD4+CD25+CD127- cells from an approximately three-day mixed lymphocyte reaction with belatacept, in some cases after a subsequent approximately 5-day donor restimulation. Antibodies distinguished recipient from donor cells when sorting primary belatacept mixed lymphocyte reaction cultures. The study applied TCRbeta sequencing to find donor-specific regulatory T cells before combined kidney and bone marrow transplantation and then followed those same cells after transplant. Several methods of expanding Tregs specific for an allogeneic donor were compared by TCRbeta repertoire sequencing in a few healthy controls.

With respect to this clone: Its antigen is unknown. Base qualities are not provided; no much larger clone lies one nucleotide away.

Blood from healthy controls was obtained either as purchased buffy coats or from healthy volunteers. Healthy control blood was processed by Ficoll density gradient to PBMCs and cryopreserved; patient PBMCs were collected before and after transplant. The trim is 10 bases for V and 1 base for J, with a gap of 13 bases between the germline ends. The CDR3 goes from the cysteine to the phenylalanine over 13 residues. The DNA shown is the 39-base CDR3, in frame from base 1. In the germline V gene (reference sequence), CDR1 corresponds to MNHEY and CDR2 to SMNVEV. Genomic DNA was extracted from sorted cells with the QIAGEN DNeasy Blood and Tissue Kit for TCRbeta CDR3 sequencing. High-throughput TCRbeta CDR3 sequencing was carried out commercially through immunoSEQ, with PCR amplification with bias correction and internal controls included. The authors processed their data as follows. Unique productive TCRbeta sequences were defined by CDR3 nucleotide sequence where primers matched, and otherwise by CDR3 amino acid sequence together with Vbeta and Jbeta genes. Donor-reactive sequences were defined as at least 5-fold expanded in CFSE-low cells versus unstimulated cells, with frequency of at least 0.01% in CFSE-low cells. Repertoire divergence was quantified by Jensen-Shannon divergence using the top 100 TCRbeta sequences ranked by frequency. When a sample had multiple sequencing runs, each run was corrected for sorting error separately and the runs were then pooled. TCRdb's version of the immuneACCESS table is confined to in-frame rearrangements and falls short of the full clone set. An unresolved V gene accounts for under half of the shortfall where checked; the remainder is of unknown origin. The DNA gave D and trimming, while V, J and clone size come from that table. The sample has fewer than 20,000 clones on record, about two thirds of them singletons. The top ten constitute under 4% of the sample.

Beyond this particular receptor, the publication reports: Because only a small number of patients were included, the study had limitations, and the results will need to be validated in larger populations as well as under other immunosuppression protocols. Biological reproducibility was not examined directly, but technical replication error appeared to be minimal. The most biologically relevant and donor-specific TCRbeta repertoire appeared to be identified by expanding Tregs with activated donor B cells.

Recombination joined TRBV27 with TRBJ1-1; too little of a D gene remains to name it. The sequence was obtained from a human donor in good health. Sequencing input: Tregs from blood cultured with allogeneic cells. The DNA sequence is as follows: TGTGCCATCCTCGGAACGGCGAACACTGAAGCTTTCTTT. This encodes CAILGTANTEAFF.